The entry below gives a single TCR beta chain sequence along with its context. Sequencing was performed with immunoSEQ multiplex PCR; in TCRdb, only in-frame clones are kept and a portion is missing. The sample lists around 270,000 clones; approximately 85% were seen once. The sample comes from a study of blood T cell repertoires in COVID-19. Study as a whole: COVID-19 samples from acute and convalescent phases originated in the United States, Italy and Spain. Sources were T cells, B-cell-depleted T cells, or PBMCs; the material itself was cDNA or gDNA.

The participants were between roughly 18 and 100 years old and came from under 25 US areas. The recovered donors of Cohort 3 showed two negative PCRs, clearance, or symptom resolution. This TCR derives from a woman under 40 who had recovered from COVID-19. The specimen sequenced was PBMCs or T cells enriched from blood (not recorded which).

This CDR3 reads CASSNQGQPQHF. The DNA for the CDR3 is TGTGCCAGCTCCAACCAGGGGCAGCCCCAGCATTTT. J is TRBJ1-5 and V is TRBV18; a weak D match, TRBD1 (6 bases). Per germline, CDR1 KGHSH and CDR2 LQKENI. V lost 6 bases, J lost 7 bases, and 10 bases lay in between. This CDR3 contains 12 residues. Together with reference TRBV18 and TRBJ1-5, the CDR3 gives the full variable domain: NAGVMQNPRHLVRRRGQEARLRCSPMKGHSHVYWYRQLPEEGLKFMVYLQKENIIDESGMPKERFSAEFPKEGPSILRIQQVVRGDSAAYFCASSNQGQPQHFGDGTRLSIL.